The clone carrying this T cell receptor beta chain was seen just once. This entry belongs to a study of shared T cell receptors in the human thymus. The V gene's germline CDR1 is LGHNA and CDR2 YSLEER. The CDR3 sequence is 18 residues long. The ends lost 1 base at V and 0 bases at J; junction bases unmatched: 5. Profiled with immunoSEQ multiplex PCR; TCRdb holds only in-frame clones, not every one. The sample holds 700,000 to 750,000 clones; 70% to 90% are singletons and the top ten take around 0.01%. Separately, the same data were catalogued under a study of human thymus T cells. According to that study: Thymus was obtained from resections taken during corrective heart surgery.

Specimen: thymocytes. The chain carries TRBV4-3 and TRBJ1-5, with 11 bases matching TRBD1. The clonotype originates from a girl in the first two years of life with a congenital heart defect. DNA for the CDR3: TGCGCCAGCAGCCAAGCCCGGGACAGGGGGGATAGCAATCAGCCCCAGCATTTT. It encodes CASSQARDRGDSNQPQHF.